The rows below give T cell receptor beta chains drawn from one sample of a study of identical twins. TCRdb passed the 5' RACE reads through MiXCR, listing each CDR3 protein once. The sample lists 200,000 to 300,000 distinct CDR3 sequences, 10% to 13% occurring once. Source material: memory T cells sorted from blood. Every receptor here comes from a man aged 45-60 years in good health. Each CDR3 is given with its conserved first and last residue. A D gene is named only where the DNA matches it firmly. Size values are once, few and many counts, or a class for expanded clones, and some rows have none.

D gene,J gene,clone size,V gene,CDR3 protein,CDR3 DNA
.,TRBJ2-7,.,TRBV18,CASSRGSLGYEQYF,TGTGCCAGCTCACGTGGGTCTTTGGGCTACGAGCAGTACTTC
TRBD2,TRBJ2-2,few,TRBV20-1,CSARDAEGRDTGELFF,TGCAGTGCTAGAGATGCGGAGGGGAGGGACACCGGGGAGCTGTTTTTT
.,TRBJ2-7,many,TRBV3-1,CASSQGLTSYEQYF,TGTGCCAGCAGCCAAGGGCTTACCTCCTACGAGCAGTACTTC
TRBD1,TRBJ2-7,few,TRBV16,CASSHTGQGYEQYF,TGTGCCAGCAGCCATACGGGACAGGGTTACGAGCAGTACTTC
.,TRBJ1-5,many,TRBV6-6,CASRQNSNQPQHF,TGTGCCAGCAGGCAGAATAGCAATCAGCCCCAGCATTTT
.,TRBJ1-4,few,TRBV4-3,CASSQSGAENEKLFF,TGCGCCAGCAGCCAGTCCGGGGCCGAAAATGAAAAACTGTTTTTT
.,TRBJ2-2,many,TRBV5-1,CASSFRDTGELFF,TGCGCCAGCAGCTTCAGAGATACCGGGGAGCTGTTTTTT
.,TRBJ1-5,few,TRBV28,CASSLGGAIYSYQPQHF,TGTGCCAGCAGTTTGGGAGGAGCCATCTATTCTTATCAGCCCCAGCATTTT
.,TRBJ1-1,many,TRBV20-1,CSARDLMNTEAFF,TGCAGTGCTAGAGATCTAATGAACACTGAAGCTTTCTTT
.,TRBJ2-3,few,TRBV4-1,CASSQTGWSDTQYF,TGCGCCAGCAGCCAAACAGGGTGGTCAGATACGCAGTATTTT
TRBD1,TRBJ1-5,.,TRBV12-3/TRBV12-4,CASTLDRFQPQHF,TGTGCCAGCACCCTGGACAGGTTCCAGCCCCAGCATTTT
TRBD1,TRBJ2-5,many,TRBV20-1,CSARDYRTGQETQYF,TGCAGTGCTAGAGATTATAGGACAGGACAAGAGACCCAGTACTTC
TRBD2,TRBJ2-1,many,TRBV7-7,CASSSQPGLAYNEQFF,TGTGCCAGCAGCTCTCAACCGGGACTAGCGTACAATGAGCAGTTCTTC
.,TRBJ1-1,.,TRBV10-1,CASSEFLEAEAFF,TGCGCCAGCAGTGAGTTTCTGGAGGCTGAAGCTTTCTTT
TRBD2,TRBJ2-1,.,TRBV7-2,CASSFRLAGGGANEQFF,TGTGCCAGCAGCTTCAGGCTAGCGGGGGGCGGTGCCAATGAGCAGTTCTTC
TRBD1,TRBJ2-5,few,TRBV4-3,CASSQFSGTGVLETQYF,TGCGCCAGCAGCCAATTCTCCGGGACAGGGGTTCTGGAGACCCAGTACTTC
TRBD2,TRBJ2-1,.,TRBV29-1,CSVGGGLFAGHNEQFF,TGCAGCGTTGGGGGGGGACTTTTCGCCGGGCACAATGAGCAGTTCTTC
.,TRBJ2-6,few,TRBV10-3,CAIRTKSQGPGANVLTF,TGTGCCATCAGGACGAAATCACAGGGCCCTGGGGCCAACGTCCTGACTTTC
.,TRBJ2-5,.,TRBV7-9,CASSLAGELETQYF,TGTGCCAGCAGCTTGGCAGGGGAGTTGGAGACCCAGTACTTC
.,TRBJ2-7,many,TRBV20-1,CSAPDRTYEQYF,TGCAGTGCTCCAGACAGGACATACGAGCAGTACTTC
TRBD2,TRBJ2-7,.,TRBV20-1,CSAGDSGSSYEQYF,TGCAGTGCGGGGGATAGCGGGAGCTCCTACGAGCAGTACTTC
.,TRBJ1-1,few,TRBV29-1,CSVDRNTEAFF,TGCAGCGTCGACAGGAACACTGAAGCTTTCTTT
.,TRBJ1-5,.,TRBV5-5,CASSLAGRSNQPQHF,TGTGCCAGCAGCTTGGCAGGCAGAAGCAATCAGCCCCAGCATTTT